This T cell receptor (beta chain) emerged from a study of shared clonotypes between healthy human individuals. Findings and limits, study-wide: The study sampled only blood, and tissue repertoires likely differ. Richness estimates generally favored naive over memory subsets.

TCRdb's table, derived via immunoSEQ multiplex PCR, lists solely in-frame clones and lacks some. In the table there are about 2.3 million clones, about 90% of which are singletons. V gave up 6 bases and J gave up 3 bases, with 15 bases separating them. Germline V gene lookup returns CDR1 SQVTM and CDR2 ANQGSEA. The CDR3 is 13 residues long. A word on this clone: Its specificity is unknown.

The source material was naive CD4+ T cells from PBMCs. The subset is: CD45RA+ positively selected. The clonotype was recovered from a man aged 18 to 30 in good health. Some clones in this sample may be carry-over from other donors' samples. The chain links TRBV29-1 to TRBJ2-7, with D possibly TRBD1 on 5 matching bases. CDR3 DNA: TGCAGCGTGGCCCGCAGGGTGAACTACGAGCAGTACTTC. Translation gives CSVARRVNYEQYF.